This T cell receptor beta chain was sequenced during a study of blood T cell repertoires in COVID-19. On the study more broadly: Samples representing acute and convalescent COVID-19 were sourced from the United States, Italy and Spain.

This CDR3 region has 15 residues. Trimming left V 8 bases short and J 3 bases short, with 20 bases between. Germline V lookup: CDR1 SGHRS, CDR2 YFSETQ. Sequencing used immunoSEQ multiplex PCR; TCRdb keeps in-frame clones, though not all of them. The data hold around 120,000 clones, with around four fifths observed a single time. Source material: peripheral blood. The receptor comes from a man older than 75 with active or convalescent COVID-19. This chain links TRBV5-1 with TRBJ1-1; D is perhaps TRBD1 (5 bases). Here the CDR3 DNA reads TGCGCCAGTAAAAGACAGCCCGTTGGGGACACTGAAGCTTTCTTT. Translating it yields CASKRQPVGDTEAFF.